This TCR beta chain was obtained from a study of shared clonotypes between healthy human individuals. Study-level points and caveats: As a rule, naive subsets had a larger estimated richness than memory subsets.

HIV-negative, healthy adults without recent acute infections or vaccinations were the donors. Germline lookup yields CDR1 MDHEN and CDR2 SYDVKM. V was trimmed by 2 bases and J by 3 bases, leaving 11 bases between them. The CDR3 covers 15 residues. The authors ran the assay at deep level. The table came from immunoSEQ multiplex PCR; TCRdb's copy has only in-frame clones and leaves some out. The table has 950,000 to 1,300,000 clones, approximately 72% seen once. Turning to this clone: Antigen unknown.

This rearrangement joins TRBV28 to TRBJ1-5, with D possibly being TRBD1 (6 bases). The sample was memory CD4+ T cells sorted from blood. Subset reported: CD45RA-negative fraction. The sequence was collected from a man in his late teens or twenties in good health. The CDR3 reads CASSLPRGNNQPQHF. For the CDR3, the DNA is TGTGCCAGCAGTTTACCCAGGGGTAACAATCAGCCCCAGCATTTT.